These 18 T cell receptor beta chains came from one sample sequenced in a study of T cell repertoires in cytomegalovirus infection. Each CDR3 protein is one row after TCRdb ran MiXCR on the reads. The sample lists about 300,000 distinct CDR3 sequences, roughly a tenth seen once, with about 2.3% in the top ten. The sequencing sample was made of PBMCs. All receptors derive from a human donor in good health (CMV status not recorded). Some clones in this sample may be carry-over from other donors' samples.

This clonotype appeared many times. This chain connects TRBV4-1 to TRBJ2-2, with 7 nucleotides matching TRBD1. V gave up 4 bases and J gave up 5 bases; unmatched junction bases: 10. CDR1 and CDR2 (germline): MGHRA, YSYEKL. The CDR3 runs 16 residues. The CDR3, as DNA: TGCGCCAGCAGCCCCCCAGGGACAGTCCGAACCGGGGAGCTGTTTTTT. This sequence encodes CASSPPGTVRTGELFF.

This clonotype has at least ten counts. The chain links TRBV20-1 to TRBJ1-2, with D unresolved. Germline CDR1 DFQATT, CDR2 SNEGSKA (reference sequence). CDR3 size: 12 residues. Trimming removed 5 bases at V and 2 bases at J, with 9 bases between. CDR3 amino acids: CSARTGNYGYTF. DNA for the CDR3: TGCAGTGCTCGGACGGGGAACTATGGCTACACCTTC.

Only one count was recorded for this clonotype. A much larger clone sits a single nucleotide away, making a read error possible. The chain employs TRBV12-3 or TRBV12-4 and TRBJ2-2; 9 nucleotides line up with TRBD1. There are 18 residues in the CDR3. CDR3 loop: CASSSLYYRGRNTGEPFF. The CDR3 region has the DNA TGTGCCAGCAGTTCCCTATATTACAGGGGGCGGAATACCGGGGAGCCGTTTTTT.

This clonotype was picked up many times. This chain links TRBV7-2 with TRBJ2-5, with D perhaps matching TRBD1 or TRBD2 (6 bases each). Germline V lookup: CDR1 SGHTA, CDR2 FQGNSA. Trimming pared 7 bases from V and 0 bases from J, leaving 18 bases between. The CDR3 extends over 16 amino acids. CDR3 in amino acids: CASIKGEALYQETQYF. As DNA, the CDR3 is TGTGCCAGCATCAAGGGGGAGGCCCTGTACCAAGAGACCCAGTACTTC.

This clonotype has ten or more counts. The genes are TRBV11-2 and TRBJ2-2; D is possibly TRBD2 (5 bases). With 1 base removed from V and 4 bases from J, the gap between germline ends came to 19 bases. This CDR3 is built from 18 residues. The germline V gene encodes CDR1 SGHAT and CDR2 FQNNGV. As DNA, the CDR3 is TGTGCCAGCAGCTTAGCCCGGGATGGGCGGTCGAGCACCGGGGAGCTGTTTTTT. This encodes CASSLARDGRSSTGELFF.

The V gene is TRBV10-3, the J gene TRBJ1-5; TRBD1 matches at 8 bases. The CDR3 is made up of 13 amino acids. CDR1 is ENHRY, CDR2 SYGVKD, per germline. Unmatched junction bases numbered 2, after V lost 4 bases and J lost 6 bases. CDR3 coding DNA: TGTGCCATCAGTGCCGACAGGGGTCAGCCCCAGCATTTT. Its translation: CAISADRGQPQHF.

This clonotype was seen a handful of times. The V call is TRBV20-1, the J call TRBJ2-2; 13 bases fit TRBD2. The CDR3 has 17 amino acids. J was trimmed by 5 bases and V by 0 bases; bases with no gene match: 6. CDR1 DFQATT and CDR2 SNEGSKA come from the germline V gene (reference sequence). CDR3 bases: TGCAGTGCTAGAGAGGGACTAGCGGGGCCCCAAACCGGGGAGCTGTTTTTT. As protein: CSAREGLAGPQTGELFF.

This clonotype has only a few counts. The CDR3 coding sequence is TGCAGCGTTGGGAGCTTGGTCCGCTCCTACAATGAGCAGTTCTTC. It encodes CSVGSLVRSYNEQFF. The chain joins TRBV29-1 to TRBJ2-1; D unresolved. Germline CDR1 and CDR2: SQVTM and ANQGSEA. The CDR3 extends over 15 amino acids. V was trimmed by 4 bases and J by 0 bases, leaving 13 bases between them.

This clonotype has a count of ten or more. The chain uses TRBV20-1 and TRBJ1-6; possibly TRBD1 for D (6 bases). V lost 6 bases and J 2 bases, leaving 14 bases between the germline ends. The CDR3 has 15 residues. CDR1 and CDR2 from the germline V gene are DFQATT and SNEGSKA (reference sequence). Written as DNA, the CDR3 is TGCAGTGCCGCCGTACCAGGGGCCTATAATTCACCCCTCCACTTT. The encoded protein is CSAAVPGAYNSPLHF.

This clonotype was observed at least ten times. V usage is TRBV6-2 or TRBV6-3 and J usage is TRBJ2-1, with 8 bases that match TRBD2. Germline V gene sequence: CDR1 MNHEY, CDR2 SVGEGT. V dropped 6 bases and J dropped 0; count of bases not matched to a gene: 7. This CDR3 comprises 16 residues. The CDR3 DNA reads TGTGCCAGCAGCCTTAGCGGGGTTCTCTCCTACAATGAGCAGTTCTTC. Its translation is CASSLSGVLSYNEQFF.

The chain uses TRBV7-9 and TRBJ2-1; TRBD2 might be the D (5 bases). The CDR3 is 16 residues long. CDR1 and CDR2 from the germline V gene are SEHNR and FQNEAQ (reference sequence). The germline V and J ends were trimmed by 5 bases and 9 bases, with 23 bases remaining between them. The CDR3 is CASSPQSQGLNGEQFF. The CDR3 nucleotides read TGTGCCAGCAGCCCGCAAAGTCAAGGACTTAACGGTGAGCAGTTCTTC.

At least ten counts were recorded for this clonotype. The chain carries TRBV7-2 and TRBJ2-1, with TRBD2 matching over 13 bases. The V gene end was trimmed by 1 base and the J gene end by 6 bases; junction bases not matched to a gene: 6. Germline V gives CDR1 SGHTA, CDR2 FQGNSA. The CDR3 consists of 17 residues. The CDR3 sequence: CASSLGPRTSGGNEQFF. The CDR3 coding sequence is TGTGCCAGCAGCTTAGGGCCGCGGACTAGCGGGGGCAATGAGCAGTTCTTC.

This chain connects TRBV29-1 to TRBJ2-1, with 7 nucleotides matching TRBD2. CDR1 is SQVTM, CDR2 ANQGSEA, per germline. The CDR3 loop spans 11 amino acids. J was trimmed by 9 bases and V by 7 bases; bases with no gene match: 6. The CDR3 loop reads CSAGLDPEQFF. The CDR3 DNA reads TGCAGCGCCGGACTAGACCCTGAGCAGTTCTTC.

There are many counts of this clonotype. This chain uses TRBV6-6 with TRBJ1-2; 10 bases line up with TRBD1. Trimming removed 3 bases from V and 8 bases from J; junction bases left unmatched: 9. Germline CDR1 and CDR2: MNHNY and SVGAGI (reference sequence). The length of the CDR3 is 15 residues. Written as DNA, the CDR3 is TGTGCCAGCAGTTATTCCGGGACAGGGGAAGTCGGCTACACCTTC. Protein product: CASSYSGTGEVGYTF.

This clonotype was detected many times. V usage is TRBV5-4 and J usage is TRBJ2-3; 7 positions match TRBD1. The V gene's germline CDR1 is SGHNT and CDR2 YYREEE (reference sequence). Unmatched junction bases numbered 1, after V lost 2 bases and J lost 1 base. The CDR3 loop spans 14 amino acids. The CDR3: CASSFGQGTDTQYF. The CDR3 DNA follows: TGTGCCAGCAGCTTTGGACAGGGCACAGATACGCAGTATTTT.

Many counts were recorded for this clonotype. The chain couples TRBV5-4 to TRBJ2-3; 8 nucleotides agree with TRBD2. V lost 4 bases and J lost 0; bases outside the gene matches: 10. This CDR3 comprises 17 residues. In germline, CDR1 is SGHNT, CDR2 YYREEE (reference sequence). The CDR3 DNA follows: TGTGCCAGCAGCCCGAGCATAGCGGGACGTAGCACAGATACGCAGTATTTT. Its translation: CASSPSIAGRSTDTQYF.

This clonotype occurred many times. The chain couples TRBV28 to TRBJ1-2; D call uncertain. Germline V gives CDR1 MDHEN, CDR2 SYDVKM. V lost 8 bases and J lost 4, with 11 bases in between. The CDR3 length is 12 residues. The CDR3: CASGVGSYGYTF. DNA for the CDR3: TGTGCCAGCGGAGTTGGGAGCTATGGCTACACCTTC.

This clonotype occurred many times. The chain recombines TRBV11-1 with TRBJ2-2; unclear D gene. With 5 bases removed from V and 7 bases from J, the gap between germline ends came to 5 bases. Germline V gene lookup returns CDR1 SGHAT and CDR2 FQDESV (reference sequence). This CDR3 is built from 11 residues. CDR3 sequence reads: CASSPDGELFF. CDR3 coding DNA: TGTGCCAGCAGCCCCGACGGGGAGCTGTTTTTT.